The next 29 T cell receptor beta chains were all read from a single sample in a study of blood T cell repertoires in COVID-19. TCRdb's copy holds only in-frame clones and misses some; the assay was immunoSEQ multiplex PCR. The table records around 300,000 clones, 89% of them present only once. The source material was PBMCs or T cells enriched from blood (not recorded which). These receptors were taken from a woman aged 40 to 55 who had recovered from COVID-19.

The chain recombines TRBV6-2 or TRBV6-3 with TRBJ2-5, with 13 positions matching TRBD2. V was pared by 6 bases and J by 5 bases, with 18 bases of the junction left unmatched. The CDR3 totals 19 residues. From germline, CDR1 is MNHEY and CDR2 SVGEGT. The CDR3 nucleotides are TGTGCCAGCAGCCCGAGGAGGGGCAAAGGGACTAGCGGGACGGAGACCCAGTACTTC. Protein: CASSPRRGKGTSGTETQYF.

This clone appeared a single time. CDR3 nucleotides: TGTGCCAGTAGTCTAACCGGGGAGCTGTTTTTT. It codes for CASSLTGELFF. This chain links TRBV19 with TRBJ2-2; D not resolved. Deletions cut 5 bases from V and 5 bases from J, with 3 bases between. From germline, CDR1 is LNHDA and CDR2 SQIVND (reference sequence). This CDR3 is 11 amino acids long.

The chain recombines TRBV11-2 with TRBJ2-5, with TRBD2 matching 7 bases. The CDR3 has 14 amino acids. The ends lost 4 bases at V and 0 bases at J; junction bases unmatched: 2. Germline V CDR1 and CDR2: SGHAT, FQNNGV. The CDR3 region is CASSWDYNQETQYF. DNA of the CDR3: TGTGCCAGCAGCTGGGACTATAACCAAGAGACCCAGTACTTC.

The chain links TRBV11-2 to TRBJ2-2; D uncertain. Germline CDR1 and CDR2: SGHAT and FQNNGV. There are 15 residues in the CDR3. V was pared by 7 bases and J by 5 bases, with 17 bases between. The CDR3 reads CASIQTARRTGELFF. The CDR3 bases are TGTGCCAGCATCCAGACCGCTCGGCGGACCGGGGAGCTGTTTTTT.

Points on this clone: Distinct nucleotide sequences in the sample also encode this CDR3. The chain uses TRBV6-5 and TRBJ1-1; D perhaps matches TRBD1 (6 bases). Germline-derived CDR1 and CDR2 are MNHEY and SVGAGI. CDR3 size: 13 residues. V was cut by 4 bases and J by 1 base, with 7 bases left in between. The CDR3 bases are TGTGCCAGCAGTTTGACAGGGAACACTGAAGCTTTCTTT. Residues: CASSLTGNTEAFF.

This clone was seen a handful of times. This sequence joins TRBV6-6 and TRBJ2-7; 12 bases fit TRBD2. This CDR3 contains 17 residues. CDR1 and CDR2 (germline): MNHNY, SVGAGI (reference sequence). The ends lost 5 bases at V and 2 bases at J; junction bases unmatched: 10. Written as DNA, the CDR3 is TGTGCCAGCAGTCCCCCTTCGGGACTAGCGGGTACCTACGAGCAGTACTTC. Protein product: CASSPPSGLAGTYEQYF.

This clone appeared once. CDR3: CASSLTGVPVYGYTF. CDR3 nucleotide sequence: TGTGCCAGCAGCTTAACAGGGGTTCCGGTATATGGCTACACCTTC. V is TRBV5-6 and J is TRBJ1-2, with TRBD1 matching over 7 bases. The CDR3 consists of 15 residues. With V trimmed by 2 bases and J by 5 bases, 9 bases remained unmatched. Germline CDR1 and CDR2: SGHDT and YYEEEE.

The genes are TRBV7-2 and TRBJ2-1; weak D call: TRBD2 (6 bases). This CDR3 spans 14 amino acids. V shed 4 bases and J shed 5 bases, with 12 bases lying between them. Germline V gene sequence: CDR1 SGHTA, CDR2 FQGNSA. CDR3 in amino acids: CASSSRREDNEQFF. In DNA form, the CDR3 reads TGTGCCAGCAGCTCCCGGCGGGAAGACAATGAGCAGTTCTTC.

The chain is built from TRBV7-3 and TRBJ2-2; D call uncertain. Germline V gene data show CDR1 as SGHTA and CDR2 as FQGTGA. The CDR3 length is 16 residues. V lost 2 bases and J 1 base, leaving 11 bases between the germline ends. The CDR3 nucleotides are TGTGCCAGCAGCTTACAGCCGACATTGAACACCGGGGAGCTGTTTTTT. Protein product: CASSLQPTLNTGELFF.

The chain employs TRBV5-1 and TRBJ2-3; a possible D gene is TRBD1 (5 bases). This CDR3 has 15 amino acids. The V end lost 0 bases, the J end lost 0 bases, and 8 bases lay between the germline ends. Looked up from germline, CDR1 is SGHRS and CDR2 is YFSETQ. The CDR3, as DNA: TGCGCCAGCAGCTTGGTCGCAGGGAGCACAGATACGCAGTATTTT. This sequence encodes CASSLVAGSTDTQYF.

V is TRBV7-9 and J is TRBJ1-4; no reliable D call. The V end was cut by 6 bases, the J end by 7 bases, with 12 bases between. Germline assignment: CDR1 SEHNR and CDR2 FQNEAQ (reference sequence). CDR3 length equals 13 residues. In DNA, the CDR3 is TGTGCCAGCAGTTCCTACGCCGCTGAAAAACTGTTTTTT. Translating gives CASSSYAAEKLFF.

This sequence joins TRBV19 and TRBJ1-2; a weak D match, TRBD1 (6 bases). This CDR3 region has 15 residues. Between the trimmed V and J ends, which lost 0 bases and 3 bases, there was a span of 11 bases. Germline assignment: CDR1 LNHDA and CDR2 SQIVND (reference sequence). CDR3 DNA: TGTGCCAGTAGTATAGATCAATCAGGGGACTATGGCTACACCTTC. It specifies CASSIDQSGDYGYTF.

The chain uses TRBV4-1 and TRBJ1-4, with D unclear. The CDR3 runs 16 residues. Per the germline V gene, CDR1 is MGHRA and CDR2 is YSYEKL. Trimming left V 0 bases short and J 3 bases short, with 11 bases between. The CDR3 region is CASSQESGIANEKLFF. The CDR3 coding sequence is TGCGCCAGCAGCCAAGAGAGCGGTATAGCTAATGAAAAACTGTTTTTT.

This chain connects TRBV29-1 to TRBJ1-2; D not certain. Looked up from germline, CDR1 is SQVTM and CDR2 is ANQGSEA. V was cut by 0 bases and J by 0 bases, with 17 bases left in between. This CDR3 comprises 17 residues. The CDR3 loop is CSVEDQIRGLANYGYTF. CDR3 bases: TGCAGCGTTGAAGATCAGATCCGAGGGTTAGCTAACTATGGCTACACCTTC.

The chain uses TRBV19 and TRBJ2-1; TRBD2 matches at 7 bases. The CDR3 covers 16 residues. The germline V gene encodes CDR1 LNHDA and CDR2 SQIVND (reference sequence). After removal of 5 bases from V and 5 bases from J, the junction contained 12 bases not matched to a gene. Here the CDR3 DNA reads TGTGCCAGTAGTGACTCCGGCCGGGGGGATCACAATGAGCAGTTCTTC. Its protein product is CASSDSGRGDHNEQFF.

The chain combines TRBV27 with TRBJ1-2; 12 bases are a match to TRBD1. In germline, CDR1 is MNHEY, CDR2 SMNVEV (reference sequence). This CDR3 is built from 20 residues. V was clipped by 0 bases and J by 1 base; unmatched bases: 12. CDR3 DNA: TGTGCCAGCAGTTTATCGGGGTTGGGGGACAGGGGGCCCCATAACTATGGCTACACCTTC. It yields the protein CASSLSGLGDRGPHNYGYTF.

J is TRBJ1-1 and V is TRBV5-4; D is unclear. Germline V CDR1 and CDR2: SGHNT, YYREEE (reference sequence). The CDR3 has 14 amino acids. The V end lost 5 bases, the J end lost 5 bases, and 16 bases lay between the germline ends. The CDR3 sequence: CASSLDPVGTEAFF. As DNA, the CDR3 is TGTGCCAGCAGTCTAGACCCGGTCGGGACTGAAGCTTTCTTT.

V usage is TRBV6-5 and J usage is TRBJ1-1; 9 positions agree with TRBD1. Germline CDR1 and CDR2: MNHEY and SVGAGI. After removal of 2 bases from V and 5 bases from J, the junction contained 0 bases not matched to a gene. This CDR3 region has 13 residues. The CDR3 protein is CASSYDRGTEAFF. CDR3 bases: TGTGCCAGCAGTTACGACAGGGGGACTGAAGCTTTCTTT.

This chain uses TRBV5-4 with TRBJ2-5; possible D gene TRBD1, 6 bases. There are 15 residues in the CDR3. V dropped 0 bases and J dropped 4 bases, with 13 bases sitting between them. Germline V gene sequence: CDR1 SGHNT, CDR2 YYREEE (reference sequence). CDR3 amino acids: CASSLGRGWGETQYF. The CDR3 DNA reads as TGTGCCAGCAGCTTGGGCAGGGGCTGGGGAGAGACCCAGTACTTC.

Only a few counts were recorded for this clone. CDR3 region: CASSQDQMREGPFF. The DNA of the CDR3 is TGTGCCAGCAGCCAAGATCAGATGCGGGAGGGCCCGTTCTTC. V usage is TRBV14 and J usage is TRBJ2-1, with 9 positions matching TRBD2. The V gene end was trimmed by 0 bases and the J gene end by 15 bases; junction bases not matched to a gene: 9. The CDR3 contains 14 residues. The germline V gene has CDR1 SGHDN and CDR2 FVKESK.

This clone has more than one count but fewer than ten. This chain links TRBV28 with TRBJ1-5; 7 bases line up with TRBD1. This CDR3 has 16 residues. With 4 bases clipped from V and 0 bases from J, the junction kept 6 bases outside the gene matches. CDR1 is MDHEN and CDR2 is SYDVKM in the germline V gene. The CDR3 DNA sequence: TGTGCCAGCAGTTCAACCGGGACAGCTAGCAATCAGCCCCAGCATTTT. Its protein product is CASSSTGTASNQPQHF.

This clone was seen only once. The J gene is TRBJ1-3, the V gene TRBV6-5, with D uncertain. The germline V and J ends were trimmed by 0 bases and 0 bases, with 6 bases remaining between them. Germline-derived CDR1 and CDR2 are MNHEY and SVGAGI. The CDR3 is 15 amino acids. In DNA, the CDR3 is TGTGCCAGCAGTTACTCCACCAGCTCTGGAAACACCATATATTTT. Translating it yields CASSYSTSSGNTIYF.

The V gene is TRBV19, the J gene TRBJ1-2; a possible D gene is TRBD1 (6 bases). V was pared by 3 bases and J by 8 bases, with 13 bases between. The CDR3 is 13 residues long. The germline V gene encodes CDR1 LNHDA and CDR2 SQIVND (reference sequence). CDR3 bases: TGTGCCAGTAGTATTACAGGGCTTCGGGGCTACACCTTC. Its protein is CASSITGLRGYTF.

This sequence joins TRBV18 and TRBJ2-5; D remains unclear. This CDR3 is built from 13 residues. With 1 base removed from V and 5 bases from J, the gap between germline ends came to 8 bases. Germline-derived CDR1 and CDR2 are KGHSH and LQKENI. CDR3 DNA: TGTGCCAGCTCACCACGAGGAATTGAGACCCAGTACTTC. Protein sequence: CASSPRGIETQYF.

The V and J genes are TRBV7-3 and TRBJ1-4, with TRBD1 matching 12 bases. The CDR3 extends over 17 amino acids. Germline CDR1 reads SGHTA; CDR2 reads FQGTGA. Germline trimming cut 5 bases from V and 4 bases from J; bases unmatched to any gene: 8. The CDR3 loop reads CASSPRGQGAFNEKLFF. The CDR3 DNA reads TGTGCCAGCAGCCCTCGGGGACAGGGGGCCTTTAATGAAAAACTGTTTTTT.

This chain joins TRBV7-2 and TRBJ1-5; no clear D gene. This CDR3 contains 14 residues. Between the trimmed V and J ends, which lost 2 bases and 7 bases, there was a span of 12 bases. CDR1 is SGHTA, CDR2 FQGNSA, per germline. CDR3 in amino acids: CASSLKPGAQPQHF. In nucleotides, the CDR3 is TGTGCCAGCAGCTTAAAACCGGGAGCCCAGCCCCAGCATTTT.

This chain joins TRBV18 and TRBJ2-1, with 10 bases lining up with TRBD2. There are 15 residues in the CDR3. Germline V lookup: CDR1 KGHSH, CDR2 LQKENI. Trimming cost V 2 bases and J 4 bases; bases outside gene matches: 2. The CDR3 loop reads CASSPGLAEYNEQFF. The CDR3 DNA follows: TGTGCCAGCTCACCAGGACTAGCGGAGTACAATGAGCAGTTCTTC. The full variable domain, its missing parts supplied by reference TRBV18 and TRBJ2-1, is NAGVMQNPRHLVRRRGQEARLRCSPMKGHSHVYWYRQLPEEGLKFMVYLQKENIIDESGMPKERFSAEFPKEGPSILRIQQVVRGDSAAYFCASSPGLAEYNEQFFGPGTRLTVL.

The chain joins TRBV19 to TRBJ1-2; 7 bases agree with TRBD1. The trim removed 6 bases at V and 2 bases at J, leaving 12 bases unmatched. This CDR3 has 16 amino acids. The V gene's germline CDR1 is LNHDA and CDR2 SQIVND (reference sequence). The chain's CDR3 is CASSRSRGTANYGYTF. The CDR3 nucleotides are TGTGCCAGTAGCCGATCACGAGGGACAGCAAACTATGGCTACACCTTC.

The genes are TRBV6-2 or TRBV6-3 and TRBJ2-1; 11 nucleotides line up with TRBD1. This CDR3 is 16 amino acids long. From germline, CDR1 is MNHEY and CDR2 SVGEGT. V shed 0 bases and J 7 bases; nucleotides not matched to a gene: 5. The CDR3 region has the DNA TGTGCCAGCAGTTACTCGGAGGGACAGGGGGGAAATGAGCAGTTCTTC. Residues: CASSYSEGQGGNEQFF.